The entry below gives a single TCR beta chain sequence along with its context. The antigen is not known. The sample belongs to a study of T cell responses to AZD1222 COVID-19 vaccine. Findings and limits, study-wide: When two AZD1222 doses had been given, Spike-specific TCR breadth and depth rose. White British people made up most donors, females outnumbered males, and clonal diversity was possibly underestimated. CD4 TCRs linked to vaccination spanned spike, dominating at 160-218 and 743-854.

The assay was immunoSEQ multiplex PCR, and TCRdb's table has in-frame clones only and misses some. The data show 110,000 or so clones, more than 75% seen once. Second doses that came at about 4 or about 12 weeks were put together. The TCR comes from an adult who received the AZD1222 COVID-19 vaccine. Here the sequenced sample was peripheral blood, taken 28 days after the second AZD1222 dose.

The CDR3 bases are TGTGCCAGCAGCTTAGAGAACAGGGGAGATACGCAGTATTTT. This codes for CASSLENRGDTQYF. The chain links TRBV7-8 to TRBJ2-3, with 7 positions matching TRBD1. With 1 base clipped from V and 5 bases from J, the junction kept 3 bases outside the gene matches. This CDR3 has 14 amino acids. The germline V gene has CDR1 SGHVS and CDR2 FQNEAQ.